The TCR beta chain under discussion was sequenced for a study of OX40 agonist ivuxolimab in advanced cancers. Overall study context: An anti-OX40 (CD134) antibody with agonistic activity, ivuxolimab, was administered to patients.

The J segment lost 3 bases and the V segment lost 5 bases, leaving 6 bases of the junction unmatched. The CDR3 has 15 amino acids. Germline V gene data show CDR1 as SGHVS and CDR2 as FQNEAQ. Autoimmune disease history or systemic immunosuppression meant exclusion. The assay was immunoSEQ multiplex PCR, and TCRdb's table has in-frame clones only and misses some. The profile shows about 45,000 clones, around nine tenths of them singletons. Material: CD4+ or CD8+ T cells sorted from blood, obtained in a trial of the OX40 agonist ivuxolimab. The rearrangement joins TRBV7-8 to TRBJ2-1; 8 bases fit TRBD1. This TCR was sampled from an adult with an advanced solid tumor such as melanoma, head and neck, liver or kidney cancer. CDR3 sequence (DNA): TGTGCCAGCAGCCGCGGACAGGGTCTCTACAATGAGCAGTTCTTC. Encoded protein: CASSRGQGLYNEQFF.